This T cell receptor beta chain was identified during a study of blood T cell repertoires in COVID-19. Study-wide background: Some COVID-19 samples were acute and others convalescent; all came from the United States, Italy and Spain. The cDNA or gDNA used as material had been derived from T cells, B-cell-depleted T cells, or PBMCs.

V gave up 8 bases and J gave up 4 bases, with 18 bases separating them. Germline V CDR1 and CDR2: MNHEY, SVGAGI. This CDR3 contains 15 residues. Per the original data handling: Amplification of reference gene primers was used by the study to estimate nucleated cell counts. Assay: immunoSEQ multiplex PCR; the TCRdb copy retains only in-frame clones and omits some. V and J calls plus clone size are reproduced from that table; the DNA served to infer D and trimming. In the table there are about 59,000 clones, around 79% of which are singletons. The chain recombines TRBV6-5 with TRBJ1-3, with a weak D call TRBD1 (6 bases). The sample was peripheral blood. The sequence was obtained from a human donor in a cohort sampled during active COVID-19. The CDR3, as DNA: TGTGCCAGCGATCCCCGGGGGGCAGCGGGAAACACCATATATTTT. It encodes CASDPRGAAGNTIYF.